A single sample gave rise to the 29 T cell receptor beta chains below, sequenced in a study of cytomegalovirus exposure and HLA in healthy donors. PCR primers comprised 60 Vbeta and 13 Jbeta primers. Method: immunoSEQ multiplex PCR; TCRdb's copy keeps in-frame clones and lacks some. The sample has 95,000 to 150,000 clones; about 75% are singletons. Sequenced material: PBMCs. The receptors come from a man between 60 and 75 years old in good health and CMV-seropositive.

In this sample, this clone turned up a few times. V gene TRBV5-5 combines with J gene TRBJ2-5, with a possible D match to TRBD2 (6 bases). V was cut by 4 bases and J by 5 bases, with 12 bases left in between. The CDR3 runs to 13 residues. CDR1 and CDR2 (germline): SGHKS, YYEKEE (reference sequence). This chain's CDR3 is CASSRGTDETQYF. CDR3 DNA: TGTGCCAGCAGCCGGGGGACTGATGAGACCCAGTACTTC.

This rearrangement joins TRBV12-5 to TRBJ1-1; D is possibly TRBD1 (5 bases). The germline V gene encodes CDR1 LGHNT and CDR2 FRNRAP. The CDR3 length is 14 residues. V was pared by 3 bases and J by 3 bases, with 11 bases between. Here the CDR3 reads CASGFRGRDTEAFF. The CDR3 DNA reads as TGTGCTAGTGGTTTTAGGGGAAGGGACACTGAAGCTTTCTTT.

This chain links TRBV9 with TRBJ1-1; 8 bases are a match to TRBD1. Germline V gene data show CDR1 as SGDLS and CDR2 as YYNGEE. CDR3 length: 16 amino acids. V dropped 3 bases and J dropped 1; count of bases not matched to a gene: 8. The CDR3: CASSEGTGRGNTEAFF. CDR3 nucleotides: TGTGCCAGCAGCGAGGGGACAGGTCGGGGGAACACTGAAGCTTTCTTT.

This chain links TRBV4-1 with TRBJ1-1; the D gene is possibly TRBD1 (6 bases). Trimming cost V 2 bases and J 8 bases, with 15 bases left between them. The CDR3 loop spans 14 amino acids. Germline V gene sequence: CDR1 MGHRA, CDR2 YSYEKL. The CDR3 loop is CASSQRGFSAEAFF. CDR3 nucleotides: TGCGCCAGCAGCCAAAGGGGGTTTTCGGCAGAAGCTTTCTTT.

The CDR3 sequence is CASSPASSNQPQHF. DNA of the CDR3: TGTGCCAGCAGTCCCGCGAGTAGCAATCAGCCCCAGCATTTT. The chain is built from TRBV6-6 and TRBJ1-5; D is unclear. V dropped 5 bases and J dropped 0 bases, with 8 bases sitting between them. Germline CDR1 and CDR2: MNHNY and SVGAGI (reference sequence). The CDR3 runs to 14 residues.

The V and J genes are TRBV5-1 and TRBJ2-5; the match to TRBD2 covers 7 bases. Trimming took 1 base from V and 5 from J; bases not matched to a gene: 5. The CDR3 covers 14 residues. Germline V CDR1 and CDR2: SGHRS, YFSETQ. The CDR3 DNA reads TGCGCCAGCAGCTTGCTGGGGGGGAGGGAGACCCAGTACTTC. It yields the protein CASSLLGGRETQYF.

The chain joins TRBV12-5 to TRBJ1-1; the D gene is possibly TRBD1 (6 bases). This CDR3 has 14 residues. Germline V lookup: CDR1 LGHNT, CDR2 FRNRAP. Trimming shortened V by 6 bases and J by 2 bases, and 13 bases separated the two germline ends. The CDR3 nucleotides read TGTGCTAGTGGCCGGACAGAGACTAACACTGAAGCTTTCTTT. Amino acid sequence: CASGRTETNTEAFF.

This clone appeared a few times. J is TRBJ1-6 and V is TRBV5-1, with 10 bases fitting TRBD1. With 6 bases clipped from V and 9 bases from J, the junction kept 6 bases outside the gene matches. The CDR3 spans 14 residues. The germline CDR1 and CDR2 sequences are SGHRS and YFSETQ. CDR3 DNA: TGCGCCAGCAACCCTGGGACAGGGGTTTCACCCCTCCACTTT. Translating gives CASNPGTGVSPLHF.

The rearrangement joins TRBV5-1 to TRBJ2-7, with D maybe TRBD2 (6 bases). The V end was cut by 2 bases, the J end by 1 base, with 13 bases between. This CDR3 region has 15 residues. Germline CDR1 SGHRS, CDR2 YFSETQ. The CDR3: CASSFDASASYEQYF. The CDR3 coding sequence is TGCGCCAGCAGCTTCGACGCTAGCGCGTCCTACGAGCAGTACTTC.

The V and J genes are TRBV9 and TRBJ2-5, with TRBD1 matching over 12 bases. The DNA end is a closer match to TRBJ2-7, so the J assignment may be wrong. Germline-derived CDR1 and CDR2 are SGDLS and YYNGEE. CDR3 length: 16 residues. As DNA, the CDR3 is TGTGCCAGCAGCGTCTCCGGGACAGGGGGCATCCACGAGCAGTACTTC. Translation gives CASSVSGTGGIHEQYF.

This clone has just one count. CDR3 protein: CSVGGTWEKLFF. The CDR3, as DNA: TGCAGCGTTGGTGGGACTTGGGAAAAACTGTTTTTT. V gene TRBV29-1 combines with J gene TRBJ1-4, with D possibly matching TRBD1 (5 bases). V lost 4 bases and J 8 bases, leaving 11 bases between the germline ends. The CDR3 covers 12 residues. Looked up from germline, CDR1 is SQVTM and CDR2 is ANQGSEA. Looking up the rest from reference TRBV29-1 and TRBJ1-4 gives the full variable domain: SAVISQKPSRDICQRGTSLTIQCQVDSQVTMMFWYRQQPGQSLTLIATANQGSEATYESGFVIDKFPISRPNLTFSTLTVSNMSPEDSSIYLCSVGGTWEKLFFGSGTQLSVL.

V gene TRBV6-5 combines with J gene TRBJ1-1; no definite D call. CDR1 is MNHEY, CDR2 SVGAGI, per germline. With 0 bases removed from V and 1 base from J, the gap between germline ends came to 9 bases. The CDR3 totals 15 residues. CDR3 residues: CASSYSTRENTEAFF. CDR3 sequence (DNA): TGTGCCAGCAGTTACTCGACCCGGGAGAACACTGAAGCTTTCTTT.

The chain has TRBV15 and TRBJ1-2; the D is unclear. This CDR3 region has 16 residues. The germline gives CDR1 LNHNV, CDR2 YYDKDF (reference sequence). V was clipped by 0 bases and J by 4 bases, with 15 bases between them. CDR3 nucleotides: TGTGCCACCAGCAGAGATTGGAGGGCCTCGGGCTATGGCTACACCTTC. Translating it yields CATSRDWRASGYGYTF. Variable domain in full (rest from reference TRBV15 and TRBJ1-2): DAMVIQNPRYQVTQFGKPVTLSCSQTLNHNVMYWYQQKSSQAPKLLFHYYDKDFNNEADTPDNFQSRRPNTSFCFLDIRSPGLGDTAMYLCATSRDWRASGYGYTFGSGTRLTVV.

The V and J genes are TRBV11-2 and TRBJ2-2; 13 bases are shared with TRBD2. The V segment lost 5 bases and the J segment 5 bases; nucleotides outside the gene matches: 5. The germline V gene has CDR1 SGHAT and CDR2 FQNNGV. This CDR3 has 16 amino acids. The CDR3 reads CASSPRGLAGTGELFF. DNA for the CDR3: TGTGCCAGCAGCCCTCGGGGACTAGCGGGGACCGGGGAGCTGTTTTTT.

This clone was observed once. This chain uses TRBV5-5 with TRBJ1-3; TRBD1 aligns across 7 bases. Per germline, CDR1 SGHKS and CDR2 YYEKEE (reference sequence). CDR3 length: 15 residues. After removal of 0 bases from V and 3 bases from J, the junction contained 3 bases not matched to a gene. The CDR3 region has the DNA TGTGCCAGCAGCTTGGGACAGGGAGGTGGAAACACCATATATTTT. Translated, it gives CASSLGQGGGNTIYF. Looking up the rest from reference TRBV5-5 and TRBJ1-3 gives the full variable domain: DAGVTQSPTHLIKTRGQQVTLRCSPISGHKSVSWYQQVLGQGPQFIFQYYEKEERGRGNFPDRFSARQFPNYSSELNVNALLLGDSALYLCASSLGQGGGNTIYFGEGSWLTVV.

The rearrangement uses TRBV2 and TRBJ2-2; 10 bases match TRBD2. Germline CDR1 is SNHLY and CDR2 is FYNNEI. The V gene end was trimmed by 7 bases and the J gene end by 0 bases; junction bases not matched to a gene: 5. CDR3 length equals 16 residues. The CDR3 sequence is CASKREGRSNTGELFF. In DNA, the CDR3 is TGTGCCAGCAAGCGGGAGGGAAGATCGAACACCGGGGAGCTGTTTTTT.

The CDR3 protein is CASSLETSGGYNEQFF. The CDR3 DNA is TGCGCCAGCAGCTTGGAAACTAGCGGGGGATACAATGAGCAGTTCTTC. The chain combines TRBV5-1 with TRBJ2-1; TRBD2 matches at 11 bases. The J segment lost 4 bases and the V segment lost 0 bases, leaving 3 bases of the junction unmatched. CDR3 length equals 16 residues. Germline values: CDR1 SGHRS, CDR2 YFSETQ. Complete variable domain (other parts from reference TRBV5-1 and TRBJ2-1): KAGVTQTPRYLIKTRGQQVTLSCSPISGHRSVSWYQQTPGQGLQFLFEYFSETQRNKGNFPGRFSGRQFSNSRSEMNVSTLELGDSALYLCASSLETSGGYNEQFFGPGTRLTVL.

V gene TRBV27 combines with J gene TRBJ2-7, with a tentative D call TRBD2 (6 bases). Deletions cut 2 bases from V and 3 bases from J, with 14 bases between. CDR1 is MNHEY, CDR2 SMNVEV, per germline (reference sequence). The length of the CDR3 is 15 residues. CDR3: CASSLGQGGGYEQYF. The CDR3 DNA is TGTGCCAGCAGTTTAGGGCAGGGAGGAGGCTACGAGCAGTACTTC.

The CDR3 loop reads CASSLDRFYEQYF. The CDR3 DNA reads TGTGCCAGCAGTTTGGACAGGTTCTACGAGCAGTACTTC. The chain employs TRBV6-6 and TRBJ2-7; 7 nucleotides line up with TRBD1. The germline CDR1 and CDR2 sequences are MNHNY and SVGAGI (reference sequence). V shed 4 bases, J shed 3 bases, and the junction held 3 bases outside the gene matches. This CDR3 is 13 amino acids long.

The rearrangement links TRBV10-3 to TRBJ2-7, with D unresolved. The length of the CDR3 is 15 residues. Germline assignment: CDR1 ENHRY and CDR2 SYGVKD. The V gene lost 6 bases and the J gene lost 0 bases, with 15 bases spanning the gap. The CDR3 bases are TGTGCCATCAGGCCCTCTATCCAGGCCTCCTACGAGCAGTACTTC. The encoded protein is CAIRPSIQASYEQYF.

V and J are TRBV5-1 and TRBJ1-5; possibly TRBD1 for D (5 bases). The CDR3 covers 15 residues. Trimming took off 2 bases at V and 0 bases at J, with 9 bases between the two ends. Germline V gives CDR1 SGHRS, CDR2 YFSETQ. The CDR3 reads CASSFDSNSNQPQHF. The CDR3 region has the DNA TGCGCCAGCAGCTTTGACAGCAATAGCAATCAGCCCCAGCATTTT.

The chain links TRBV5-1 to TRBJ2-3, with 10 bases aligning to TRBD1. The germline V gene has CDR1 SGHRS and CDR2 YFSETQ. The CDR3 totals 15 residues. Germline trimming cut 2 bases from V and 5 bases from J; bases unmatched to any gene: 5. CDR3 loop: CASSFGDRGQDTQYF. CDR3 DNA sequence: TGCGCCAGCAGCTTTGGGGACAGGGGCCAAGATACGCAGTATTTT.

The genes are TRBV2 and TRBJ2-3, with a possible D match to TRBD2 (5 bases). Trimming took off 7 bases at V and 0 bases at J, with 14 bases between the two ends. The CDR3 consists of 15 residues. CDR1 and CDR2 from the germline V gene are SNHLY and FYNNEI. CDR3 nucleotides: TGTGCCAGCACTGGAGCGGTGCGGAGCACAGATACGCAGTATTTT. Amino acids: CASTGAVRSTDTQYF.

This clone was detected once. The CDR3 spells CSVITGGQGTEAFF. The CDR3 DNA reads TGCAGCGTTATAACAGGGGGCCAGGGCACTGAAGCTTTCTTT. The V and J genes are TRBV29-1 and TRBJ1-1; 9 bases match TRBD1. V was clipped by 5 bases and J by 4 bases; unmatched bases: 8. The CDR3 sequence is 14 residues long. The germline V gene has CDR1 SQVTM and CDR2 ANQGSEA.

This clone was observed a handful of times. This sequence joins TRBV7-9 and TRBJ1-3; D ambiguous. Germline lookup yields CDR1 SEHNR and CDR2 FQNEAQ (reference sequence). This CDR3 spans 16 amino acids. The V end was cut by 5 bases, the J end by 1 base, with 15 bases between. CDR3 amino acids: CASSRTVPGSGNTIYF. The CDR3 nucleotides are TGTGCCAGCAGCCGGACGGTGCCGGGGTCTGGAAACACCATATATTTT.

This CDR3 reads CASSPLTGTPYGYTF. CDR3 DNA sequence: TGTGCCAGCAGCCCATTAACCGGGACACCTTATGGCTACACCTTC. The chain links TRBV28 to TRBJ1-2; D possibly corresponds to TRBD1 (6 bases). Germline V CDR1 and CDR2: MDHEN, SYDVKM. Trimming took off 6 bases at V and 5 bases at J, with 19 bases between the two ends. This CDR3 contains 15 residues.

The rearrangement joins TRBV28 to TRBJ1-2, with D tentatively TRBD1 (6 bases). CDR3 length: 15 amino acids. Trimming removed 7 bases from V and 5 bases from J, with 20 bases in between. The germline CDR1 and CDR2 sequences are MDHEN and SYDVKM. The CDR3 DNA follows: TGTGCCAGCAATGGAGCAGGGGCCCGGCGGTATGGCTACACCTTC. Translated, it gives CASNGAGARRYGYTF.

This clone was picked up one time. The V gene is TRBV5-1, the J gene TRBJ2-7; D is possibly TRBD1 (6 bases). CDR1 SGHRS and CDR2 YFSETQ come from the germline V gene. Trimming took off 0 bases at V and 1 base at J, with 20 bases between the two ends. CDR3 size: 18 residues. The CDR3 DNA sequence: TGCGCCAGCAGCTTGGGGGGACCAAACAGGGCTGCGTCCTACGAGCAGTACTTC. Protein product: CASSLGGPNRAASYEQYF.

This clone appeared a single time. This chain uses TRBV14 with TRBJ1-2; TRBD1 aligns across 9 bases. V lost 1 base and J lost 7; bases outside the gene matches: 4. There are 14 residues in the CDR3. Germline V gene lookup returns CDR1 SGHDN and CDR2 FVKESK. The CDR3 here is CASSQGQGVSGYTF. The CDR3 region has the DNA TGTGCCAGCAGCCAAGGACAGGGGGTATCTGGCTACACCTTC.